This T cell receptor beta chain emerged from a study of blood T cell repertoires in COVID-19. Losses at the gene ends were 3 bases for V and 4 bases for J; bases not matched to a gene: 7. The CDR3 runs 15 residues. Germline loops: CDR1 MDHEN, CDR2 SYDVKM. Using immunoSEQ multiplex PCR, the repertoire was profiled, and TCRdb retains in-frame clones only, with some absent. Among under 300,000 clones, 88% were seen once, and the ten largest hold approximately 2%. The specimen sequenced was PBMCs or T cells enriched from blood (not recorded which). V usage is TRBV28 and J usage is TRBJ2-3; TRBD2 matches at 7 bases. This clonotype was obtained from a woman aged 55 to 70 in a cohort exposed to, infected with or recovered from COVID-19 (not recorded which). The CDR3 here is CASSFGGSRPDTQYF. The CDR3 nucleotides read TGTGCCAGCAGTTTCGGCGGGAGTCGACCAGATACGCAGTATTTT.